The present TCR beta chain was sequenced within a study of blood T cell repertoires in COVID-19. V lost 4 bases, J lost 11 bases, and 19 bases stayed unmatched. CDR1 is SGHNT and CDR2 is YYREEE in the germline V gene (reference sequence). The CDR3 consists of 16 residues. This clone was observed a handful of times. Assay: immunoSEQ multiplex PCR; the TCRdb copy retains only in-frame clones and omits some. The sample has over 250,000 clones, around nine tenths seen once; the top ten hold about 9.2%. The TCR sequence derives from a man aged 40-49 years who had recovered from COVID-19. The source material was peripheral blood. The V and J genes are TRBV5-4 and TRBJ2-3; the match to TRBD2 covers 7 bases. CDR3 residues: CASSPAVAGAIVGQYF. CDR3 sequence (DNA): TGTGCCAGCAGCCCCGCAGTGGCGGGAGCGATCGTAGGGCAGTATTTT.